The rows below give T cell receptor beta chains drawn from one sample of a study of T cell changes during pregnancy in multiple sclerosis. This table comes from immunoSEQ multiplex PCR, and its TCRdb copy is limited to in-frame clones, with some not included. Of 100,000 or so clones in the sample, around 93% were seen once. The input for sequencing was peripheral blood, taken after pregnancy. The source is a female donor with multiple sclerosis, enrolled in a pregnancy study. Each CDR3 is given with its conserved first and last residue. Fields, in order: J gene, clone size, D gene, V gene, CDR3 protein, CDR3 DNA. A D gene is named only where the DNA matches it firmly. Clone size appears in some rows only: once, few, many, or a class for an expanded clone.

>TRBJ2-1|.|.|TRBV2
CASTGMRTTNEQFF
TGTGCCAGCACGGGGATGAGGACGACCAATGAGCAGTTCTTC
>TRBJ2-7|.|TRBD1|TRBV7-9
CASRGDRRFRLPGEQYF
TGTGCCAGCAGGGGGGACAGACGATTTCGTTTACCGGGCGAGCAGTACTTC
>TRBJ2-5|.|TRBD1|TRBV2
CASSSRQGRETQYF
TGTGCCAGCTCCTCGCGACAGGGGAGGGAGACCCAGTACTTC
>TRBJ2-7|.|TRBD2|TRBV27
CASSANSGRFLNEQYF
TGTGCCAGCAGCGCTAATAGCGGGAGATTTCTTAACGAGCAGTACTTC
>TRBJ2-3|once|TRBD1|TRBV5-1
CASSFPGQGGTDTQYF
TGCGCCAGCAGCTTTCCGGGACAGGGGGGGACAGATACGCAGTATTTT
>TRBJ1-2|.|TRBD1|TRBV19
CASRPTGAYGYTF
TGTGCCAGTAGGCCGACAGGGGCATATGGCTACACCTTC
>TRBJ1-2|once|.|TRBV30
CAWSGGEGQSGYTF
TGTGCCTGGAGTGGGGGGGAGGGGCAGAGCGGCTACACCTTC
>TRBJ1-3|many|.|TRBV27
CASSLFWATPGNTIYF
TGTGCCAGCAGTTTATTTTGGGCCACGCCTGGAAACACCATATATTTT
>TRBJ1-1|.|TRBD1|TRBV7-3
CASSPRTGGTEAFF
TGTGCCAGCAGCCCCCGGACAGGGGGAACTGAAGCTTTCTTT
>TRBJ1-6|.|.|TRBV2
CASSDVGTSNSPLHF
TGTGCCAGCAGTGATGTCGGGACAAGCAATTCACCCCTCCACTTT
>TRBJ2-7|.|.|TRBV20-1
CSAWESYEQYF
TGCAGTGCTTGGGAGTCCTACGAGCAGTACTTC
>TRBJ2-2|.|TRBD2|TRBV5-4
CASSLTITSGAGELFF
TGTGCCAGCAGCTTGACGATTACTAGCGGGGCCGGGGAGCTGTTTTTT
>TRBJ1-2|.|.|TRBV5-6
CASSLVGGSAEFPYYGYTF
TGTGCCAGCAGCTTGGTGGGAGGCTCCGCCGAATTTCCATATTATGGCTACACCTTC
>TRBJ1-4|.|TRBD1|TRBV18
CASSPAIGGTAREKLFF
TGTGCCAGCTCACCAGCTATAGGAGGGACAGCCCGTGAAAAACTGTTTTTT
>TRBJ2-5|.|TRBD2|TRBV7-9
CASSALTSGSWETQYF
TGTGCCAGCAGCGCCCTGACTAGCGGGAGTTGGGAGACCCAGTACTTC
>TRBJ2-2|once|.|TRBV2
CASNPGQTGGELFF
TGTGCCAGCAATCCCGGACAGACGGGCGGGGAGCTGTTTTTT
>TRBJ2-7|.|.|TRBV30
CAWSVNAGLRVYEQYF
TGTGCCTGGAGTGTAAATGCGGGATTACGGGTTTACGAGCAGTACTTC
>TRBJ1-1|.|TRBD1|TRBV9
CASSVATEGADTEAFF
TGTGCCAGCAGCGTAGCTACCGAGGGGGCGGACACTGAAGCTTTCTTT
>TRBJ2-5|.|.|TRBV11-1
CASSLAWARKETQYF
TGTGCCAGCAGCTTAGCATGGGCAAGGAAAGAGACCCAGTACTTC
>TRBJ1-2|.|.|TRBV15
CATSRGGLDGYTF
TGTGCCACCAGCAGAGGTGGGCTCGATGGCTACACCTTC
>TRBJ1-1|few|.|TRBV30
CAWSSGLPNTEAFF
TGTGCCTGGAGTTCCGGACTACCGAACACTGAAGCTTTCTTT
>TRBJ2-1|.|TRBD2|TRBV7-7
CASSLGLAGSYNEQFF
TGTGCCAGCAGCTTAGGACTAGCGGGTTCCTACAATGAGCAGTTCTTC
>TRBJ2-1|.|TRBD1|TRBV28
CASSSRTRGHNEQFF
TGTGCCAGCAGCTCAAGGACGAGGGGGCACAATGAGCAGTTCTTC
>TRBJ2-3|.|.|TRBV14
CASSQGRSFTDTQYF
TGTGCCAGCAGCCAAGGTCGGAGTTTCACAGATACGCAGTATTTT
>TRBJ2-1|.|TRBD2|TRBV5-8
CASSLGTSGFNEQFF
TGTGCCAGCAGCTTGGGTACTAGCGGGTTCAATGAGCAGTTCTTC
>TRBJ1-1|.|TRBD1|TRBV4-1
CASSQGYRGRTEAFF
TGCGCCAGCAGCCAAGGTTACAGGGGCCGGACTGAAGCTTTCTTT
>TRBJ2-5|.|TRBD2|TRBV5-4
CASSLAGGGETQYF
TGTGCCAGCAGCTTGGCCGGGGGGGGCGAGACCCAGTACTTC
>TRBJ2-5|.|TRBD1|TRBV18
CASSPGTGHQETQYF
TGTGCCAGCTCTCCCGGGACAGGGCACCAAGAGACCCAGTACTTC